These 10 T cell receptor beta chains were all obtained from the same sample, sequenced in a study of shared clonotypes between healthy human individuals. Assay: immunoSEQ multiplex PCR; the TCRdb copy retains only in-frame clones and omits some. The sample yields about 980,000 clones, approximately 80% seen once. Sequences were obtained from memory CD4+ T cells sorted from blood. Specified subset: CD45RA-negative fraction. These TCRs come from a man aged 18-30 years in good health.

The CDR3: CASSQEGLAGVPRELFF. The CDR3 nucleotides read TGCGCCAGCAGCCAAGAGGGACTAGCGGGGGTGCCCCGGGAGCTGTTTTTT. The rearrangement links TRBV4-1 to TRBJ2-2, with 14 nucleotides matching TRBD2. CDR1 is MGHRA, CDR2 YSYEKL, per germline. Losses at the gene ends were 0 bases for V and 9 bases for J; bases not matched to a gene: 6. The CDR3 is 17 residues long.

In DNA form, the CDR3 reads TGTGCCAGCAGCCGGGCTTCGCTTCATCCCTACGAGCAGTACTTC. This encodes CASSRASLHPYEQYF. V and J are TRBV21-1 and TRBJ2-7. TRBV21-1 is classified as a pseudogene. This CDR3 spans 15 amino acids.

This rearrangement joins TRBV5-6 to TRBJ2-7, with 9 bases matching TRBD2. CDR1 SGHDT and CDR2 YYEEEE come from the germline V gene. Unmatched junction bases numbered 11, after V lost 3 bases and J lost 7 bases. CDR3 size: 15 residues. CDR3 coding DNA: TGTGCCAGCAGCTCCGTAGGGCGGGAGGGCCTAGAGCAGTACTTC. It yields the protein CASSSVGREGLEQYF. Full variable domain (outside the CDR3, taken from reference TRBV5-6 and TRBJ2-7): DAGVTQSPTHLIKTRGQQVTLRCSPKSGHDTVSWYQQALGQGPQFIFQYYEEEERQRGNFPDRFSGHQFPNYSSELNVNALLLGDSALYLCASSSVGREGLEQYFGPGTRLTVT.

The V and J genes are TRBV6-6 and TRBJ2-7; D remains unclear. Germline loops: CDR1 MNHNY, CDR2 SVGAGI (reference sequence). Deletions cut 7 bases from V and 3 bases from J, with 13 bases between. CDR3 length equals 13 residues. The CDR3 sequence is CASMDRLHYEQYF. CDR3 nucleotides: TGTGCCAGCATGGACCGACTCCACTACGAGCAGTACTTC.

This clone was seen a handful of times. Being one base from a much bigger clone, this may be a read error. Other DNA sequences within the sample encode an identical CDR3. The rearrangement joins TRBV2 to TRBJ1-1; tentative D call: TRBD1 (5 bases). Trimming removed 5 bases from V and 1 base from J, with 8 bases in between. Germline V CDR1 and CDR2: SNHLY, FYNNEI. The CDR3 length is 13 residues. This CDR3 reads CASSQTENTEAFF. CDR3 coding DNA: TGTGCCAGCAGTCAGACAGAGAACACTGAAGCTTTCTTT.

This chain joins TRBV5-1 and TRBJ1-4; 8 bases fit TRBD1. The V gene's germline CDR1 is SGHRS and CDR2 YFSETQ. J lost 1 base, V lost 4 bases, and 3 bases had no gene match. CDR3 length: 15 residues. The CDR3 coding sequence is TGCGCCAGCAGCCCCACAGGGGGAACTAATGAAAAACTGTTTTTT. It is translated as CASSPTGGTNEKLFF.

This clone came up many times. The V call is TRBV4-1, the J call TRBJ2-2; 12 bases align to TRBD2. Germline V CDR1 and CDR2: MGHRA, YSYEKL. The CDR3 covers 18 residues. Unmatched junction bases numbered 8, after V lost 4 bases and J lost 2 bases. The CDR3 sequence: CASSRIASGRANTGELFF. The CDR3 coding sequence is TGCGCCAGCAGCCGTATCGCTAGCGGGAGGGCCAACACCGGGGAGCTGTTTTTT.

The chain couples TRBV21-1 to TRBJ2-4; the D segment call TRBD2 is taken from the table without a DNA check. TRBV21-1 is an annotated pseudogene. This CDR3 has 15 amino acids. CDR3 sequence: CASSKGGLAKNIQYF. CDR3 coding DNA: TGTGCCAGCAGCAAGGGGGGACTAGCCAAAAACATTCAGTACTTC.

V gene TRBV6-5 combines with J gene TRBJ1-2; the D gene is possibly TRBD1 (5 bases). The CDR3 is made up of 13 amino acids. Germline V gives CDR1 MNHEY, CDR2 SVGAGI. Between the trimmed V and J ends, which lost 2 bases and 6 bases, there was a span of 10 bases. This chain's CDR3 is CASSYRTRDGYTF. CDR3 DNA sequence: TGTGCCAGCAGTTACCGGACAAGGGATGGCTACACCTTC.

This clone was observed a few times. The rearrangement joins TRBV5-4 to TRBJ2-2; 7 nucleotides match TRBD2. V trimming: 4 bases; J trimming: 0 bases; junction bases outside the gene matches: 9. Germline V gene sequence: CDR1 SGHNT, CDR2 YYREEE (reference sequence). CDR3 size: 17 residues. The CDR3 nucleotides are TGTGCCAGCAGCGGGGCACCTAGCGGATCGAACACCGGGGAGCTGTTTTTT. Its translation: CASSGAPSGSNTGELFF.